This T cell receptor beta chain was sequenced for a study of human T cells and chemical hapten exposure. Study-wide background: Patients' scalps got diphenylcyclopropenone weekly throughout the roughly 25-week study. Readings were taken at 6 days from patch tests that had applied 0.01% DPC to the upper back.

The germline gives CDR1 MDHEN, CDR2 SYDVKM. The V and J ends lost 5 bases and 3 bases respectively, with 8 bases between them. The CDR3 extends over 12 amino acids. As concerns this clonotype: Its antigen is not known.

Study-level findings and limits: Because all patients had alopecia, their immune responses might differ from healthy ones. No shift was seen in TCRs above 1 in 1000 frequency with DPC sensitization.

TCRdb re-called the RACE reads with MiXCR, one entry per CDR3 protein. The sample yields approximately 79,000 distinct CDR3 sequences, about 9.3% seen once. The time point is: patch test 1, 2 weeks after DPC sensitization. The sample's treatment: therapeutic diphenylcyclopropenone sensitization with weekly scalp DPC. The TCR comes from a woman in her forties or fifties with alopecia areata. Some clones in this sample may be carry-over from other donors' samples. The sequenced sample was whole blood, obtained in connection with sensitization to the hapten diphenylcyclopropenone (DPC). The chain combines TRBV28 with TRBJ2-7; D call uncertain. The CDR3: CASSPTSYEQYF. CDR3 sequence (DNA): TGTGCCAGCAGTCCGACAAGCTACGAGCAGTACTTC.